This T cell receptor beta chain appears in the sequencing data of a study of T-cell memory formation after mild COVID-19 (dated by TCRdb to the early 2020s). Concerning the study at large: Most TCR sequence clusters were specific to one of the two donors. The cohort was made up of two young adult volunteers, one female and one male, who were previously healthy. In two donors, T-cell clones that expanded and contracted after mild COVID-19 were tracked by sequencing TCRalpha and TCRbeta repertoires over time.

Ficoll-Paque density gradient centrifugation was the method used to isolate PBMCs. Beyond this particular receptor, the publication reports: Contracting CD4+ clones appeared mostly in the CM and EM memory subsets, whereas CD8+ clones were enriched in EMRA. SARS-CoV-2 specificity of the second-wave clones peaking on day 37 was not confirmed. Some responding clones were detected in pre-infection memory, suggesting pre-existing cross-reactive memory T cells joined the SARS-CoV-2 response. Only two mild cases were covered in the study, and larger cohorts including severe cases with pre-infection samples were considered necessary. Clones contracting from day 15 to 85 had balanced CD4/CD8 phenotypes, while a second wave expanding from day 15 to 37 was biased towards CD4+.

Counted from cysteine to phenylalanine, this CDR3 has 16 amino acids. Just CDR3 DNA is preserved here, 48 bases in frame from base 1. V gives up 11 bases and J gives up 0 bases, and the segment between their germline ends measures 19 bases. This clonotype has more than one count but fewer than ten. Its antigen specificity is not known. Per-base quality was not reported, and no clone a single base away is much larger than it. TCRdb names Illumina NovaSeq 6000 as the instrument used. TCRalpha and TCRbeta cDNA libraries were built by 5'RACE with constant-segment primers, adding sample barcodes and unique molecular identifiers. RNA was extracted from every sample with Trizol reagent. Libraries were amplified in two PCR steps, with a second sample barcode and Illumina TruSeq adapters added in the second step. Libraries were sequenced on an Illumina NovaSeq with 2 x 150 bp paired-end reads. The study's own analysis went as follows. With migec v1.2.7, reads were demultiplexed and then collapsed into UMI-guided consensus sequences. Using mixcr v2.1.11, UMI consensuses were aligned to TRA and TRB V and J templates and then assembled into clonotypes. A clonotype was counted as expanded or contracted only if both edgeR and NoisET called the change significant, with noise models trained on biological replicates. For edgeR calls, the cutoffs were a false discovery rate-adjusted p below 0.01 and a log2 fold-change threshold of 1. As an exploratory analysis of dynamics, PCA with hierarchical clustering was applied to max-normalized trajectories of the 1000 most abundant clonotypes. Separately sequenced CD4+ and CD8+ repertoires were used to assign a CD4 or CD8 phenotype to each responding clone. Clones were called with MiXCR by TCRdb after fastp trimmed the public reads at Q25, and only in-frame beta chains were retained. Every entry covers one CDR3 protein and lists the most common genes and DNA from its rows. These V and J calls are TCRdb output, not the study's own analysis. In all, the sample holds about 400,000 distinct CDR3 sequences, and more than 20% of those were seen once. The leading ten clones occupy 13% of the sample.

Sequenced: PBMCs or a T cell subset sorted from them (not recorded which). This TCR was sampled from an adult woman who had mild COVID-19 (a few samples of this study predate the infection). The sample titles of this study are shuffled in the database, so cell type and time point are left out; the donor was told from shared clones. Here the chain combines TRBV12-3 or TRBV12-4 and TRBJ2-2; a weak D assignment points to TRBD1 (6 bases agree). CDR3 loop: CASILGDNANTGELFF. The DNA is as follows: TGTGCCTCTATTCTCGGGGACAACGCGAACACCGGGGAGCTGTTTTTT.